This entry concerns a single TCR beta chain. V lost 5 bases, J lost 5 bases, and 7 bases stayed unmatched. Germline-derived CDR1 and CDR2 are SGHTA and FQGNSA. This CDR3 is built from 14 residues. This record comes from a study of T-cell reconstitution after alpha-beta-depleted transplantation in children. Unique molecular identifiers were incorporated when the TCRbeta library was constructed. TCRdb reanalysed the PCR reads using MiXCR and keeps one entry per CDR3 protein. The sample includes roughly 790,000 distinct CDR3 sequences, 16% seen only once; the top ten take approximately 5%. Sequences were derived from PBMCs, mostly from graft donor cells, sampled 360 days after TCRalphabeta/CD19-depleted stem cell transplant. The chain carries TRBV7-2 and TRBJ2-5; TRBD1 matches 8 bases. The origin of this receptor is a male patient between 10 and 17 years old who had a stem cell transplant for acute lymphoblastic leukemia, so the T cells may come from the graft donor. The CDR3 nucleotides read TGTGCCAGCAGCGTAAGGACAGGGACGGAGACCCAGTACTTC. Translation: CASSVRTGTETQYF.